Sequencing of this T cell receptor (beta chain) was carried out in a study of shared clonotypes between healthy human individuals. Across the study: CD4 naive and memory got three plates each, CD8 naive two, CD8 memory one. Whole-study results and caveats: The study generally estimated greater richness for naive than memory subsets. The study found about 5% of naive CD4 clonotypes shared across a handful of donors.

A note on this clone: No antigen is known for it.

Naive CD8 cells, CD45RO-negative and positively selected for CCR7, excluded terminally differentiated effector memory CD45RA+ cells. The CDR3 contains 13 residues. V lost 0 bases to trimming and J lost 9 bases, with 10 bases between them. The V gene's germline CDR1 is SGHKS and CDR2 YYEKEE (reference sequence). In the original processing: Filtering differed because ImmunoSEQ produced junction-only sequences that carried no quality scores. Using immunoSEQ multiplex PCR, the repertoire was profiled, and TCRdb retains in-frame clones only, with some absent. V and J calls and clone size are copied from that table; D and trimming were computed from the DNA. This table holds millions of clones, about 95% found once.

This chain links TRBV5-5 with TRBJ2-1, with D perhaps matching TRBD1 (6 bases). The TCR was taken from a young man in good health. The sample comprised naive CD8+ T cells sorted from blood. In DNA form, the CDR3 reads TGTGCCAGCAGCTTGGACAGGGCACGTGAGCAGTTCTTC. Residues: CASSLDRAREQFF.